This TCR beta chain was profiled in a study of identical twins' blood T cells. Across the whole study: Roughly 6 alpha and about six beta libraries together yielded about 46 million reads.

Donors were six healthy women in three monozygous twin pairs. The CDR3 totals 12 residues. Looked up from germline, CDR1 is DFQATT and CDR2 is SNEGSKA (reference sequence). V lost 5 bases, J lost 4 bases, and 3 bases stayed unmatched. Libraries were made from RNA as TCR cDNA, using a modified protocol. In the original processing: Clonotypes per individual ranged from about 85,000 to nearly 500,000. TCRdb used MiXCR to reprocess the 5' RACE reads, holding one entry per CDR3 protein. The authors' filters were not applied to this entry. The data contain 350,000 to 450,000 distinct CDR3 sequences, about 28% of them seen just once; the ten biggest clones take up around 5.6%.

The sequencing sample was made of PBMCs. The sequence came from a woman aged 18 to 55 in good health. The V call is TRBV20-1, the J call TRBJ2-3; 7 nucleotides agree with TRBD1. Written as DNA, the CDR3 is TGCAGTGCTCGAACAGGGGCAGATACGCAGTATTTT. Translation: CSARTGADTQYF.